This TCR beta chain was recorded in a study of blood T cell repertoires in COVID-19. As for the study in general: COVID-19 samples collected from the United States, Italy and Spain covered acute and convalescent phases. In each case, the material was cDNA or gDNA derived from T cells, B-cell-depleted T cells, or PBMCs.

The V segment lost 5 bases and the J segment 1 base; nucleotides outside the gene matches: 6. CDR1 is MNHEY and CDR2 is SMNVEV in the germline V gene (reference sequence). This CDR3 has 15 amino acids. As originally analysed: Nucleated cell counts were estimated from reference gene primer amplification. The repertoire was sequenced with immunoSEQ multiplex PCR; TCRdb's copy has only in-frame clones and lacks some. That table gives V, J and clone size, and the DNA gave D and trimming. The sample includes roughly 65,000 clones, about 82% of them seen just once. The rearrangement links TRBV27 to TRBJ2-3; 7 positions agree with TRBD1. This receptor was identified in a human donor in a cohort sampled during active COVID-19. What was sequenced was peripheral blood. The CDR3 DNA sequence: TGTGCCAGCAGTCCGTGGACAGGAGGCACAGATACGCAGTATTTT. The encoded protein is CASSPWTGGTDTQYF.